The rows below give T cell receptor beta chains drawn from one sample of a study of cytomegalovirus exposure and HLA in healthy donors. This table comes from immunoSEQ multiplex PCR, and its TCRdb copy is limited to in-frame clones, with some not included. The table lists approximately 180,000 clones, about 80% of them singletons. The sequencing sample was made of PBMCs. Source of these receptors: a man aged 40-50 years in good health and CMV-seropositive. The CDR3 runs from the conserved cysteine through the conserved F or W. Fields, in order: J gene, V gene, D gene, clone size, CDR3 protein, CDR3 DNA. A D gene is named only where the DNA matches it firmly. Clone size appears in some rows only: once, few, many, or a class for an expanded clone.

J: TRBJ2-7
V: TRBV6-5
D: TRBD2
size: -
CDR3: CASGRSGRVYEQYF
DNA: TGTGCCTCTGGCCGAAGCGGGAGAGTCTACGAGCAGTACTTC

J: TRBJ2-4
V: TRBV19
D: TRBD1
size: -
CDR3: CASSNTGGAKNIQYF
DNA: TGTGCCAGTAGTAACACAGGGGGCGCCAAAAACATTCAGTACTTC

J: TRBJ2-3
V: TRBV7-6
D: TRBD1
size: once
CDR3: CASSPLDRGQDTQYF
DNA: TGTGCCAGCAGCCCTCTGGACAGGGGGCAAGATACGCAGTATTTT

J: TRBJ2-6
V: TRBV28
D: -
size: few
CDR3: CASSLPTSGSNGLTF
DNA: TGTGCCAGCAGTTTGCCTACGTCGGGTAGCAACGGCCTGACTTTC

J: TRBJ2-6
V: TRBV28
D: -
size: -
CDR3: CASSSVFRLQSGANGLTF
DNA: TGTGCCAGCAGTTCGGTTTTTCGACTTCAATCTGGGGCCAACGGCCTGACTTTC

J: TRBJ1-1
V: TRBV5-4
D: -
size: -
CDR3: CASSKRQARDTEAFF
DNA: TGTGCCAGCAGCAAACGACAGGCGAGGGACACTGAAGCTTTCTTT

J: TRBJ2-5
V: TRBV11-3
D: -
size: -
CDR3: CASSLAGIQETQYF
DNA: TGTGCCAGCAGCTTAGCGGGGATACAAGAGACCCAGTACTTC

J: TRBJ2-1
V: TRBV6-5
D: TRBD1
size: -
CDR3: CASTGGQGYNEQFF
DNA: TGTGCCAGCACCGGAGGACAGGGTTACAATGAGCAGTTCTTC

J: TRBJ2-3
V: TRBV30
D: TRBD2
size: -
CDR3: CAFKHLAENTDTQYF
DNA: TGTGCCTTTAAACACCTAGCGGAGAACACAGATACGCAGTATTTT

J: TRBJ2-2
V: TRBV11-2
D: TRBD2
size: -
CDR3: CASSRGLAGGIGTGELFF
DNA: TGTGCCAGCAGCCGCGGACTAGCGGGGGGGATAGGCACCGGGGAGCTGTTTTTT

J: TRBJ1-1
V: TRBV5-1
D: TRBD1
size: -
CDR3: CASSSDEPGTGVQNTEAFF
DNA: TGCGCCAGCAGCTCCGACGAACCCGGGACAGGGGTGCAGAACACTGAAGCTTTCTTT

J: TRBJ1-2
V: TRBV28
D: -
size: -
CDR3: CASSFGQNYGYTF
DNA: TGTGCCAGCAGTTTTGGTCAGAACTATGGCTACACCTTC

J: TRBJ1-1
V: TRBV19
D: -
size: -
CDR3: CASISGGWLTEAFF
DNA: TGTGCCAGTATCTCGGGGGGGTGGCTGACTGAAGCTTTCTTT

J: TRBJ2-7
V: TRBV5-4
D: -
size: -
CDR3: CASSATGTSYEQYF
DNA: TGTGCCAGCAGCGCAACAGGGACCTCCTACGAGCAGTACTTC

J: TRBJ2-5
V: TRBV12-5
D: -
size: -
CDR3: CASGRTAEETQYF
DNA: TGTGCTAGTGGTAGGACAGCAGAAGAGACCCAGTACTTC

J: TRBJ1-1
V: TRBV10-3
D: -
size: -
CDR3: CATAYRAAGTEAFF
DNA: TGTGCCACCGCATACAGGGCGGCAGGCACTGAAGCTTTCTTT

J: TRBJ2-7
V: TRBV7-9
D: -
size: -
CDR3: CASSDTTQRSYEQYF
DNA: TGTGCCAGCAGCGATACTACACAGCGGTCCTACGAGCAGTACTTC

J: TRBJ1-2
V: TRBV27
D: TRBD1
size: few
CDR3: CASSTGQESYGYTF
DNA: TGTGCCAGCAGTACCGGACAGGAATCCTATGGCTACACCTTC

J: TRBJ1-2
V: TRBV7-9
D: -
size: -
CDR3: CASSLAGAGGYTF
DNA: TGTGCCAGCAGCTTAGCAGGGGCTGGGGGCTACACCTTC

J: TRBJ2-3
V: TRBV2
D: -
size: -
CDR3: CASSELLRTDTQYF
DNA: TGTGCCAGCAGTGAACTATTAAGAACAGATACGCAGTATTTT

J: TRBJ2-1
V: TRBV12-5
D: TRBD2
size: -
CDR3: CASGLVQRGGYNEQFF
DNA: TGTGCTAGTGGTTTGGTCCAGCGGGGGGGCTACAATGAGCAGTTCTTC

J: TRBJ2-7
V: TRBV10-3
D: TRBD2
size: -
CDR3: CAIELTSGEQYF
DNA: TGTGCCATTGAGTTAACTAGCGGCGAGCAGTACTTC

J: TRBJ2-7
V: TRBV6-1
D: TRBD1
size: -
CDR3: CASSETTWTGRRTYEQYF
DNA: TGTGCCAGCAGTGAAACCACTTGGACAGGGCGTCGGACCTACGAGCAGTACTTC

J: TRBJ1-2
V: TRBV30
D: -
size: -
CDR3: CAWSSANGYTF
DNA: TGTGCCTGGAGTTCTGCTAATGGCTACACCTTC

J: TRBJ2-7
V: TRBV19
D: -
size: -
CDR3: CASSPNLDNSYEQYF
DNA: TGTGCCAGTAGTCCAAACTTGGACAACTCCTACGAGCAGTACTTC

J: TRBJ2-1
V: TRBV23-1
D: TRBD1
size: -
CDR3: CASIGQGANNEQFF
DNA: TGCGCCAGCATCGGACAGGGGGCAAACAATGAGCAGTTCTTC

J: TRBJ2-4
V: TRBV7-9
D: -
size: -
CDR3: CASSRDSNIQYF
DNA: TGTGCCAGCAGCCGGGACTCAAACATTCAGTACTTC

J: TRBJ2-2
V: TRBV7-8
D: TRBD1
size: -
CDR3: CASSRTGGGGELFF
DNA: TGTGCCAGCAGCAGGACAGGGGGCGGCGGGGAGCTGTTTTTT

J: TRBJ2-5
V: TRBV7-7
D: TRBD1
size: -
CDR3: CASSGPGTGGFETQYF
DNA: TGTGCTAGCAGCGGCCCCGGGACAGGGGGTTTTGAGACCCAGTACTTC

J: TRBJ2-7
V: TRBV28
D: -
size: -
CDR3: CASSFSSRYEQYF
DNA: TGTGCCAGCAGTTTCAGTTCACGATACGAGCAGTACTTC

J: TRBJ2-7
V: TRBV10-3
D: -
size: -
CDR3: CAISERGSEGEQYF
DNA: TGTGCCATCAGTGAGAGGGGGTCGGAAGGCGAGCAGTACTTC

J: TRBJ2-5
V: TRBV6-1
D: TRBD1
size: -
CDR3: CASSAGQGMETQYF
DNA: TGTGCCAGCAGTGCGGGACAGGGTATGGAGACCCAGTACTTC

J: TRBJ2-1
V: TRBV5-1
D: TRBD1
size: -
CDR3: CASSLAGTGNNEQFF
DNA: TGCGCCAGCAGCTTGGCTGGGACAGGGAACAATGAGCAGTTCTTC

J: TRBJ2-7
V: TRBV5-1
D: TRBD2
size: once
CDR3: CASRQAGASYEQYF
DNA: TGCGCCAGCAGACAAGCGGGGGCCTCCTACGAGCAGTACTTC

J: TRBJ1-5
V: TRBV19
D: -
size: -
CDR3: CASSISGGDQPQHF
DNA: TGTGCCAGTAGTATTAGCGGGGGGGATCAGCCCCAGCATTTT

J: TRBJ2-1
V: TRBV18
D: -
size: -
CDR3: CASSPQAGSHNEQFF
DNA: TGTGCCAGCTCACCACAAGCGGGTTCCCACAATGAGCAGTTCTTC

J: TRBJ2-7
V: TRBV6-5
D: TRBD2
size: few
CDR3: CASRPSGTREQYF
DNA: TGTGCCAGCCGGCCTAGCGGGACGAGGGAGCAGTACTTC

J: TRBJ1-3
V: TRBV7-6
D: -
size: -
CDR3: CASSLTGGSGNTIYF
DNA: TGTGCCAGCAGTCTGACAGGCGGCTCTGGAAACACCATATATTTT

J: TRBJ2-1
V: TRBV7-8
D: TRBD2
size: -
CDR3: CASSTGTSGSVEQFF
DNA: TGTGCCAGCAGCACTGGGACTAGCGGGAGTGTTGAGCAGTTCTTC

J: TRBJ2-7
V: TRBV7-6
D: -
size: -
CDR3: CASSLTGTYEQYF
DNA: TGTGCCAGCAGCTTAACAGGGACCTACGAGCAGTACTTC

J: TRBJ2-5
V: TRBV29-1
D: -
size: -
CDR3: CSGRDLSLRETQYF
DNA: TGCAGCGGCCGGGATCTCAGTTTAAGGGAGACCCAGTACTTC

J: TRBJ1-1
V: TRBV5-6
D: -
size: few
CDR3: CASSVWTGGQAFF
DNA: TGTGCCAGCAGCGTTTGGACGGGGGGCCAAGCTTTCTTT

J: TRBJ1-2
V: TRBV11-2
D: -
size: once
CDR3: CASSLGGRFGGYTF
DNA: TGTGCCAGCAGCTTAGGGGGGAGGTTTGGCGGCTACACCTTC

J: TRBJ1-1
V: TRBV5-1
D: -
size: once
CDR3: CASSLGDTYTEAFF
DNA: TGCGCCAGCAGCTTGGGCGATACCTACACTGAAGCTTTCTTT

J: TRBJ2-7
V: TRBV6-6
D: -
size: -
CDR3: CASSYGGTYEQYF
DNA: TGTGCCAGCAGTTATGGCGGGACCTACGAGCAGTACTTC